These 26 T cell receptor beta chains came from one sample sequenced in a study of OX40 agonist ivuxolimab in advanced cancers. Measured with immunoSEQ multiplex PCR; TCRdb has only the in-frame clones, and not every one. The data show about 42,000 clones, about 86% seen once. Sequenced here: CD4+ or CD8+ T cells sorted from blood, sampled in a trial of the OX40 agonist ivuxolimab. The receptors shown here come from an adult with an advanced solid tumor such as melanoma, head and neck, liver or kidney cancer.

The chain combines TRBV27 with TRBJ2-5, with D maybe TRBD1 (6 bases). Deletions cut 2 bases from V and 3 bases from J, with 10 bases between. The germline V gene has CDR1 MNHEY and CDR2 SMNVEV (reference sequence). CDR3 length: 14 amino acids. In nucleotides, the CDR3 is TGTGCCAGCAGTTTAGCGTCAGGGGAAGAGACCCAGTACTTC. As protein: CASSLASGEETQYF.

V gene TRBV4-1 combines with J gene TRBJ1-3, with a tentative D call TRBD1 (5 bases). V was shortened by 3 bases and J by 2 bases, with 20 bases between the two germline ends. Germline V gene sequence: CDR1 MGHRA, CDR2 YSYEKL. The CDR3 has 18 amino acids. CDR3 region: CASSHPSGTGAAGNTIYF. In DNA, the CDR3 is TGCGCCAGCAGCCACCCGTCGGGGACCGGAGCAGCTGGAAACACCATATATTTT.

The V and J genes are TRBV6-6 and TRBJ2-7; D is perhaps TRBD1 or TRBD2 (7 bases each). The CDR3 runs 14 residues. V was shortened by 0 bases and J by 5 bases, with 11 bases between the two germline ends. CDR1 and CDR2 from the germline V gene are MNHNY and SVGAGI (reference sequence). The CDR3 loop reads CASSYSGGGNEQYF. In DNA, the CDR3 is TGTGCCAGCAGTTACTCGGGAGGGGGCAACGAGCAGTACTTC.

This chain uses TRBV9 with TRBJ1-2, with 12 positions matching TRBD1. After removal of 1 base from V and 3 bases from J, the junction contained 4 bases not matched to a gene. Germline-derived CDR1 and CDR2 are SGDLS and YYNGEE. The CDR3 runs 16 residues. The CDR3 region has the DNA TGTGCCAGCAGCGTACGGGGGACAGGGGGCGACTATGGCTACACCTTC. It encodes CASSVRGTGGDYGYTF.

This chain links TRBV7-2 with TRBJ2-7; no reliable D call. The CDR3 length is 13 residues. CDR1 is SGHTA and CDR2 is FQGNSA in the germline V gene. The germline V and J ends were trimmed by 3 bases and 4 bases, with 10 bases remaining between them. Written as DNA, the CDR3 is TGTGCCAGCAGCTTCTTGGGTGCTTACGAGCAGTACTTC. It yields the protein CASSFLGAYEQYF.

The chain uses TRBV6-4 and TRBJ2-3, with D uncertain. The germline gives CDR1 MRHNA, CDR2 SNTAGT. Trimming left V 3 bases short and J 0 bases short, with 10 bases between. There are 15 residues in the CDR3. This chain's CDR3 is CASSENWASTDTQYF. CDR3 nucleotide sequence: TGTGCCAGCAGTGAAAACTGGGCTAGCACAGATACGCAGTATTTT.

V and J are TRBV15 and TRBJ1-5; D remains ambiguous. The CDR3 covers 13 residues. From germline, CDR1 is LNHNV and CDR2 YYDKDF (reference sequence). Trimming stripped 0 bases from V and 9 bases from J, with 9 bases between. The CDR3 is CATSRDRVMPQHF. The CDR3 coding sequence is TGTGCCACCAGCAGAGATAGAGTCATGCCCCAGCATTTT. Together with reference TRBV15 and TRBJ1-5, the CDR3 gives the full variable domain: DAMVIQNPRYQVTQFGKPVTLSCSQTLNHNVMYWYQQKSSQAPKLLFHYYDKDFNNEADTPDNFQSRRPNTSFCFLDIRSPGLGDTAMYLCATSRDRVMPQHFGDGTRLSIL.

Of note for this clone: Only one base separates this from a far larger clonotype, so it likely reflects a read error. The rearrangement uses TRBV2 and TRBJ1-2; D unresolved. Looked up from germline, CDR1 is SNHLY and CDR2 is FYNNEI. V was clipped by 1 base and J by 0 bases, with 3 bases between them. The CDR3 extends over 13 amino acids. CDR3: CASSEGANYGYTF. CDR3 bases: TGTGCCAGCAGTGAAGGAGCTAACTATGGCTACACCTTC.

This chain connects TRBV28 to TRBJ1-2; D not resolved. Germline V gives CDR1 MDHEN, CDR2 SYDVKM. V was pared by 8 bases and J by 2 bases, with 18 bases between. This CDR3 contains 15 residues. The CDR3 bases are TGTGCCAGCCTTACCAATGGCTTACTCAACTATGGCTACACCTTC. Translated, it gives CASLTNGLLNYGYTF.

The chain couples TRBV21-1 to TRBJ2-7; the table's TRBD1 call for D was not verified on the DNA. TRBV21-1 is shown as a pseudogene. CDR3 length: 15 residues. The CDR3 protein is CASSVRDRCPYEQYV. CDR3 DNA sequence: TGTGCCAGCAGCGTCCGGGACAGGTGCCCCTACGAGCAGTACGTC.

The V gene is TRBV9, the J gene TRBJ2-2; no definite D call. The V end lost 1 base, the J end lost 0 bases, and 13 bases lay between the germline ends. CDR1 SGDLS and CDR2 YYNGEE come from the germline V gene. The CDR3 runs to 17 residues. The CDR3 loop reads CASSVPLDDANTGELFF. CDR3 in DNA: TGTGCCAGCAGCGTACCTCTAGATGACGCGAACACCGGGGAGCTGTTTTTT.

This clone showed up just a few times. The genes are TRBV11-2 and TRBJ2-2, with 9 bases fitting TRBD1. Germline V CDR1 and CDR2: SGHAT, FQNNGV. The V gene end was trimmed by 4 bases and the J gene end by 6 bases; junction bases not matched to a gene: 9. There are 16 residues in the CDR3. CDR3 residues: CASSSTDRGTPGELFF. The CDR3 DNA reads TGTGCCAGCAGCTCTACGGACAGGGGAACGCCCGGGGAGCTGTTTTTT.

About this clone: A read error may account for a junction end that differs from germline. The V gene is TRBV7-9, the J gene TRBJ2-3; D perhaps matches TRBD1 (6 bases). Germline CDR1 SEHNR, CDR2 FQNEAQ (reference sequence). The CDR3 has 17 residues. The CDR3 spells CASSQDVPGHSTDTQYF. In nucleotides, the CDR3 is TGCGCCAGCAGCCAAGACGTGCCGGGACATAGCACAGATACGCAGTATTTT.

CDR3 region: CASSQIDTYEQYF. The DNA for the CDR3 is TGCGCCAGCAGCCAAATAGACACCTACGAGCAGTACTTC. The V gene is TRBV4-1, the J gene TRBJ2-7; D is uncertain. The germline gives CDR1 MGHRA, CDR2 YSYEKL. This CDR3 has 13 residues. The germline V and J ends were trimmed by 2 bases and 2 bases, with 7 bases remaining between them.

This clone has a single count. One base away lies a much larger clone, so this may be a sequencing read error. J is TRBJ2-5 and V is TRBV9, with D perhaps given as TRBD1 or TRBD2 (6 bases each). CDR3 length equals 14 residues. Germline CDR1 reads SGDLS; CDR2 reads YYNGEE. V was shortened by 4 bases and J by 6 bases, with 16 bases between the two germline ends. The CDR3 DNA is TGTGCCAGCAGCCCCGGACGGGGGCGGAAGACCCAGTACTTC. Encoded protein: CASSPGRGRKTQYF.

The J gene is TRBJ2-5, the V gene TRBV28; perhaps D is TRBD1 or TRBD2 (5 bases each). V lost 2 bases and J lost 1, with 14 bases in between. The CDR3 has 16 residues. Germline V gene lookup returns CDR1 MDHEN and CDR2 SYDVKM. The chain's CDR3 is CASSLGVRDLQETQYF. CDR3 coding DNA: TGTGCCAGCAGTTTAGGTGTACGGGACCTCCAAGAGACCCAGTACTTC.

This clone was seen only a few times. This rearrangement joins TRBV30 to TRBJ1-2; 7 bases align to TRBD1. V lost 4 bases to trimming and J lost 3 bases; unmatched junction nucleotides: 5. Germline lookup yields CDR1 GTSNPN and CDR2 SVGIG (reference sequence). There are 13 residues in the CDR3. In DNA form, the CDR3 reads TGTGCCTGGACTCGACAGGGATACTATGGCTACACCTTC. Residues: CAWTRQGYYGYTF.

Here the CDR3 reads CATSSKGGAGEKLFF. Written as DNA, the CDR3 is TGTGCCACCAGCAGTAAAGGGGGCGCAGGTGAAAAACTGTTTTTT. The rearrangement joins TRBV15 to TRBJ1-4, with 7 bases fitting TRBD1. With V trimmed by 3 bases and J by 7 bases, 8 bases remained unmatched. The germline V gene encodes CDR1 LNHNV and CDR2 YYDKDF (reference sequence). This CDR3 is 15 amino acids long.

The CDR3 spells CASSADWDGYEQYF. In nucleotides, the CDR3 is TGTGCCAGCAGTGCCGACTGGGACGGCTACGAGCAGTACTTC. V usage is TRBV28 and J usage is TRBJ2-7, with D perhaps matching TRBD1 or TRBD2 (5 bases each). The CDR3 consists of 14 residues. Germline CDR1 reads MDHEN; CDR2 reads SYDVKM. V lost 5 bases to trimming and J lost 3 bases, with 14 bases between them.

This clone has a handful of counts. The V gene is TRBV6-5, the J gene TRBJ2-7, with a possible D match to TRBD2 (6 bases). The germline V gene encodes CDR1 MNHEY and CDR2 SVGAGI. Trimming took 7 bases from V and 2 from J, leaving 9 bases between them. CDR3 length equals 12 residues. CDR3: CASTGGAYEQYF. CDR3 sequence (DNA): TGTGCCAGCACTGGAGGGGCCTACGAGCAGTACTTC.

The chain employs TRBV11-2 and TRBJ1-2; D gene unclear. V was trimmed by 10 bases and J by 3 bases, leaving 15 bases between them. The CDR3 contains 13 residues. CDR1 is SGHAT and CDR2 is FQNNGV in the germline V gene. The CDR3 loop is CATLPEGDYGYTF. CDR3 coding DNA: TGTGCCACCCTACCGGAGGGTGACTATGGCTACACCTTC.

V is TRBV29-1 and J is TRBJ1-2; 8 bases match TRBD1. V dropped 6 bases and J dropped 8; count of bases not matched to a gene: 11. CDR3 length: 13 amino acids. Per germline, CDR1 SQVTM and CDR2 ANQGSEA. CDR3 DNA sequence: TGCAGCGTAGTGGACAGGGAATTAGAAGGCTACACCTTC. Protein sequence: CSVVDRELEGYTF. The full variable domain, rest sourced from reference TRBV29-1 and TRBJ1-2, is SAVISQKPSRDICQRGTSLTIQCQVDSQVTMMFWYRQQPGQSLTLIATANQGSEATYESGFVIDKFPISRPNLTFSTLTVSNMSPEDSSIYLCSVVDRELEGYTFGSGTRLTVV.

The chain has TRBV19 and TRBJ1-2, with 9 bases matching TRBD1. The trim removed 9 bases at V and 4 bases at J, leaving 6 bases unmatched. The germline V gene encodes CDR1 LNHDA and CDR2 SQIVND (reference sequence). The CDR3 has 13 residues. The CDR3 protein is CASVQGAVYGYTF. Here the CDR3 DNA reads TGTGCCAGCGTACAGGGGGCCGTCTATGGCTACACCTTC.

The chain links TRBV7-6 to TRBJ2-7, with no clear D. Trimming pared 1 base from V and 2 bases from J, leaving 3 bases between. Looked up from germline, CDR1 is SGHVS and CDR2 is FNYEAQ. The CDR3 is made up of 12 amino acids. In DNA, the CDR3 is TGTGCCAGCAGCTTAGGGACCTACGAGCAGTACTTC. Its translation: CASSLGTYEQYF. Full variable domain (missing parts from reference TRBV7-6 and TRBJ2-7): GAGVSQSPRYKVTKRGQDVALRCDPISGHVSLYWYRQALGQGPEFLTYFNYEAQQDKSGLPNDRFSAERPEGSISTLTIQRTEQRDSAMYRCASSLGTYEQYFGPGTRLTVT.

CDR3 protein: CASSKDRELSYEQYV. The CDR3 DNA reads TGTGCCAGCAGCAAAGACAGGGAGTTGTCCTACGAGCAGTACGTC. This chain links TRBV28 with TRBJ2-7; TRBD1 matches at 7 bases. The J segment lost 1 base and the V segment lost 6 bases, leaving 9 bases of the junction unmatched. CDR1 is MDHEN, CDR2 SYDVKM, per germline. The CDR3 consists of 15 residues.

The rearrangement uses TRBV7-9 and TRBJ2-7; D perhaps matches TRBD2 (5 bases). Trimming pared 5 bases from V and 4 bases from J, leaving 12 bases between. Germline V lookup: CDR1 SEHNR, CDR2 FQNEAQ (reference sequence). CDR3 length: 13 residues. For the CDR3, the DNA is TGTGCCAGCAGCGCCAGCCGGGGTTACGAGCAGTACGTC. This translates into CASSASRGYEQYV.